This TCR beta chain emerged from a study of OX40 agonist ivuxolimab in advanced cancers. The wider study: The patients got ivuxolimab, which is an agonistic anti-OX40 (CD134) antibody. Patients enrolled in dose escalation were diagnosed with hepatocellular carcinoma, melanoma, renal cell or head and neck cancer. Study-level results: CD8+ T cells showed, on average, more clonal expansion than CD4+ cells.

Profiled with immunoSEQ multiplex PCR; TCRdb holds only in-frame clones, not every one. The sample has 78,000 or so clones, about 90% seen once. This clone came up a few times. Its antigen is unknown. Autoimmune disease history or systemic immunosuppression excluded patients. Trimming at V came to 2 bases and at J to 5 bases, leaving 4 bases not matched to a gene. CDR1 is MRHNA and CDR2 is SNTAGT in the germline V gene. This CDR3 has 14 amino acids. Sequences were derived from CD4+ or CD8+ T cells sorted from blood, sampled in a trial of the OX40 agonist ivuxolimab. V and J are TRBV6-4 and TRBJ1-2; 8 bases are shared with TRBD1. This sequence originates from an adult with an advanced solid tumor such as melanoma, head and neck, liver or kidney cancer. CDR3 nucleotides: TGTGCCAGCAGTGACGGAGGACAGGGTTATGGCTACACCTTC. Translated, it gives CASSDGGQGYGYTF.